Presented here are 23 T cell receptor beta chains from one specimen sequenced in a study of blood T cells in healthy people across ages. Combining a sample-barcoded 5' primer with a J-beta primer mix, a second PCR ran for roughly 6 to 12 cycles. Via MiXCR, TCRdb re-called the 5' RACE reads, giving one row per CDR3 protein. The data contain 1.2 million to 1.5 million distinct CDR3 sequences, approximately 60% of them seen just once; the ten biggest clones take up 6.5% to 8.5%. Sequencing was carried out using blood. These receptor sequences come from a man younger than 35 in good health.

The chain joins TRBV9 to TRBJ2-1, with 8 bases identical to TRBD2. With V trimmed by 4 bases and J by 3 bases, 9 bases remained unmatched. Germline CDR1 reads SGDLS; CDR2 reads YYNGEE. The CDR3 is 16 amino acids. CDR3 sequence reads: CASSTHPGGGYNEQFF. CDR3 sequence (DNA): TGTGCCAGCAGCACCCACCCCGGGGGGGGCTACAATGAGCAGTTCTTC.

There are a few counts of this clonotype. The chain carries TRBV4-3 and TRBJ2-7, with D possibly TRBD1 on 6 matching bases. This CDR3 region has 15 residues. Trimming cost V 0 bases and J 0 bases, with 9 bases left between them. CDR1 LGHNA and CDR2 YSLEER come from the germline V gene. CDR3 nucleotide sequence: TGCGCCAGCAGCCAAGATATGGACAGCTCCTACGAGCAGTACTTC. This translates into CASSQDMDSSYEQYF.

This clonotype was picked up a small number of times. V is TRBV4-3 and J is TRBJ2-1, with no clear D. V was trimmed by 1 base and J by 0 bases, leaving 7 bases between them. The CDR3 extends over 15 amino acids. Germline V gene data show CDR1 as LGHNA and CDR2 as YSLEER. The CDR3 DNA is TGCGCCAGCAGCCAAGGTGTTGGCTCCTACAATGAGCAGTTCTTC. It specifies CASSQGVGSYNEQFF.

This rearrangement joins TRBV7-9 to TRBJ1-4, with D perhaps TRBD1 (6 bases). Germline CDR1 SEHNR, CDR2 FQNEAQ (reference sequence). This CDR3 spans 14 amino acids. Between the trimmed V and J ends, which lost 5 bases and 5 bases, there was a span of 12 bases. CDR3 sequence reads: CASSEGGGNEKLFF. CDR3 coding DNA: TGTGCCAGCAGCGAGGGGGGAGGAAATGAAAAACTGTTTTTT.

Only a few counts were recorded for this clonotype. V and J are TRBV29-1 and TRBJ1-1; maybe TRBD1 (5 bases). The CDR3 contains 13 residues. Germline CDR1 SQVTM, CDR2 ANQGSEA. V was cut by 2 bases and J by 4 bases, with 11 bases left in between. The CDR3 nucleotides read TGCAGCGTTGAAACTGGGGGGGTCACTGAAGCTTTCTTT. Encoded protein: CSVETGGVTEAFF.

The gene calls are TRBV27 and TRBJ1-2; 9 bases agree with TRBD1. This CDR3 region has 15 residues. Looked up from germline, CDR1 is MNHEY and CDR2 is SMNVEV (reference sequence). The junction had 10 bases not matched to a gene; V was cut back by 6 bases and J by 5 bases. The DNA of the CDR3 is TGTGCCAGCAGGGGAGGACAGGGGCTTACTTATGGCTACACCTTC. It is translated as CASRGGQGLTYGYTF.

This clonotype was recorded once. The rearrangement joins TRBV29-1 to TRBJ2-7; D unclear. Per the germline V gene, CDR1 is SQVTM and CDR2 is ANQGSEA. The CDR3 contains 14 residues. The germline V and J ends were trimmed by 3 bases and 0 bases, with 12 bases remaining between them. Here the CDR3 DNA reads TGCAGCGTTGACCTCAGAGACAACTCCTACGAGCAGTACTTC. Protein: CSVDLRDNSYEQYF.

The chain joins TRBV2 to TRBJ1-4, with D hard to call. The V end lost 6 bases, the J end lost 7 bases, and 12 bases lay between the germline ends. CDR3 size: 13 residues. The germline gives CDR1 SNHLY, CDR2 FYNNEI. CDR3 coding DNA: TGTGCCAGCAGCGGGGAGGGAGTTGAAAAACTGTTTTTT. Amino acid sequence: CASSGEGVEKLFF.

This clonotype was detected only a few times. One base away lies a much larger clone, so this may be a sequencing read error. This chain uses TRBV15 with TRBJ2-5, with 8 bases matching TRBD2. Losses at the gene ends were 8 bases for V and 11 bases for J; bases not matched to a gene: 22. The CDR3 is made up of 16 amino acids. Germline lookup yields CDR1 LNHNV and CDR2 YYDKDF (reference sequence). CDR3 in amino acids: CATSKEGAGEPNEQYF. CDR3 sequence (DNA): TGTGCCACCTCGAAGGAGGGAGCGGGGGAACCCAATGAGCAGTACTTC.

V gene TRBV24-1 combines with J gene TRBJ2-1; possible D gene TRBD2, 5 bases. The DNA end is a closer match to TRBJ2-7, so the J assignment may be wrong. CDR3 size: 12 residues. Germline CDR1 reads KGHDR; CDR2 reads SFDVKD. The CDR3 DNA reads TGTGCCACCGGTGGTCTCCGGGGCGAGCAGTACTTC. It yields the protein CATGGLRGEQYF.

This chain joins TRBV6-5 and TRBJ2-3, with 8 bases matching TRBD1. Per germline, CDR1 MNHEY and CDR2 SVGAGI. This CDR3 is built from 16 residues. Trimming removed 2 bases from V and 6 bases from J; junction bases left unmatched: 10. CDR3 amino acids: CASSYARTGSRDTQYF. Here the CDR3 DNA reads TGTGCCAGCAGTTACGCCCGGACAGGGTCCCGGGATACGCAGTATTTT.

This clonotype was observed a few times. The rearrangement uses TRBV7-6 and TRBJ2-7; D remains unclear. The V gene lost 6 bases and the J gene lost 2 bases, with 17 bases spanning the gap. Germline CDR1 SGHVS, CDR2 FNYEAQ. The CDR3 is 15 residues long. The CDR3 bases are TGTGCCAGCAGGGCAACAACTGGTTACCCCTACGAGCAGTACTTC. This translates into CASRATTGYPYEQYF.

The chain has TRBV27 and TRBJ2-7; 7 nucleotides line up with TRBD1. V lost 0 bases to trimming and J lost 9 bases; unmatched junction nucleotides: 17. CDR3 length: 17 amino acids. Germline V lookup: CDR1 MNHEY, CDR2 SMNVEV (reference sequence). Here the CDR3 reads CASSLSTWTGQSWGQYF. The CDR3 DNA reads TGTGCCAGCAGTTTATCTACCTGGACAGGCCAATCGTGGGGGCAGTACTTC.

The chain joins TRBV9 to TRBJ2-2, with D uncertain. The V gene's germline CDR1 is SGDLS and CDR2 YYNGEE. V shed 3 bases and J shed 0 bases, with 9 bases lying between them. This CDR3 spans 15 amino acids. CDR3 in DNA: TGTGCCAGCAGCGCCCAAATATCGAACACCGGGGAGCTGTTTTTT. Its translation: CASSAQISNTGELFF.

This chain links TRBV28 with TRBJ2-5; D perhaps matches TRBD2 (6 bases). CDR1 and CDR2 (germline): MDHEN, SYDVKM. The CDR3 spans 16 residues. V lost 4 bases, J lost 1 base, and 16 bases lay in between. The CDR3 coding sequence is TGTGCCAGCAGTTGGGGTCCAGCCGGGGGCCAAGAGACCCAGTACTTC. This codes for CASSWGPAGGQETQYF.

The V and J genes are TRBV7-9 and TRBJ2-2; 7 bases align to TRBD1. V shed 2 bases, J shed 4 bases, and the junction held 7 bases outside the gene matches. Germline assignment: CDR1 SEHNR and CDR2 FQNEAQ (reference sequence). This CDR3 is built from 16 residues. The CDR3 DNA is TGTGCCAGCAGCTTATGGCAGGGACAGATCACCGGGGAGCTGTTTTTT. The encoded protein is CASSLWQGQITGELFF.

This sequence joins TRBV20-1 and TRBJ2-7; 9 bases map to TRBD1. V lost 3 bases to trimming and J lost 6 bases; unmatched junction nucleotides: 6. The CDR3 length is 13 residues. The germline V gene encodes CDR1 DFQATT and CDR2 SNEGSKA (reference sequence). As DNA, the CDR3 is TGCAGTGCTAGGTCAGGGACAGGGCCCGAGCAGTACTTC. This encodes CSARSGTGPEQYF.

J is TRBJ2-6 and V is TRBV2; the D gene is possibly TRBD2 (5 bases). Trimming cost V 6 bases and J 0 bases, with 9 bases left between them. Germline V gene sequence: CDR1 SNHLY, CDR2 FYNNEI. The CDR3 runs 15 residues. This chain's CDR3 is CASSDGNSGANVLTF. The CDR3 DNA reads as TGTGCCAGCAGCGACGGGAACTCTGGGGCCAACGTCCTGACTTTC.

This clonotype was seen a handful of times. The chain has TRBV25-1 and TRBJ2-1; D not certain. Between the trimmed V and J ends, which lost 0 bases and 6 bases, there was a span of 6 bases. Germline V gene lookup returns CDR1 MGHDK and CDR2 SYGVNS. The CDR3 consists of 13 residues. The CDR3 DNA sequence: TGTGCCAGCAGTGAATATCAGGCCAATGAGCAGTTCTTC. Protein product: CASSEYQANEQFF.

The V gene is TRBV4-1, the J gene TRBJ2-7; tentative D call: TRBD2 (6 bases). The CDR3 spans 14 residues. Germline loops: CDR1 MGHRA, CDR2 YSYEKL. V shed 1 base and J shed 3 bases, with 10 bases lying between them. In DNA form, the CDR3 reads TGCGCCAGCAGCCAAGCGGGAGAGAACTACGAGCAGTACTTC. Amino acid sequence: CASSQAGENYEQYF.

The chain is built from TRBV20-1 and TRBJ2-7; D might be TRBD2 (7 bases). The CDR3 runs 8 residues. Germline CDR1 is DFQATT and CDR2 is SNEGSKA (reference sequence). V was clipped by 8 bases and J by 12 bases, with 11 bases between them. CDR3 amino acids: CSLRGPYF. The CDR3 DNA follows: TGCAGTCTGCGGGGGCCGTACTTC.

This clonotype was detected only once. The CDR3 region is CASNGGSGSYEQYF. The DNA for the CDR3 is TGCGCCAGCAACGGGGGTAGCGGGAGCTACGAGCAGTACTTC. The V and J genes are TRBV5-1 and TRBJ2-7, with TRBD2 matching over 9 bases. The CDR3 is made up of 14 amino acids. The trim removed 6 bases at V and 3 bases at J, leaving 7 bases unmatched. Germline lookup yields CDR1 SGHRS and CDR2 YFSETQ.

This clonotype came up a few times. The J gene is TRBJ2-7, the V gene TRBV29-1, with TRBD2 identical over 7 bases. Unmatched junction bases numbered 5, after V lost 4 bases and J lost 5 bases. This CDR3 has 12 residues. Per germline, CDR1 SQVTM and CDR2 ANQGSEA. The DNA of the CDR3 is TGCAGCGTTGTGGGCGGGAGAAACGAGCAGTACTTC. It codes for CSVVGGRNEQYF.